This is a list of T cell receptor beta chains from one sample in a study of blood T cell repertoires in COVID-19. The assay was immunoSEQ multiplex PCR, and TCRdb's table has in-frame clones only and misses some. The sample lists roughly 140,000 clones; about 85% were seen once. Sample: peripheral blood. These receptors all come from a woman aged 55-70 years with COVID-19, enrolled during active disease. The CDR3 runs from the conserved cysteine through the conserved F or W. The order of the fields is V gene, J gene, D gene, clone size, CDR3 DNA, CDR3 protein. D genes are given only for firm matches. Clone sizes are given selectively: once, few, many, or a class where the clone is expanded.

v_gene: TRBV19
j_gene: TRBJ1-6
d_gene: .
abundance: .
CDR3nt: TGTGCCAGTAGTCAGGGGTGGAGCTCCTATAATTCACCCCTCCACTTT
CDR3aa: CASSQGWSSYNSPLHF

v_gene: TRBV19
j_gene: TRBJ2-1
d_gene: .
abundance: .
CDR3nt: TGTGCCAGTACCGATGGGCAGGCTTACAATGAGCAGTTCTTC
CDR3aa: CASTDGQAYNEQFF

v_gene: TRBV5-1
j_gene: TRBJ2-1
d_gene: TRBD2
abundance: .
CDR3nt: TGCGCCAGCAGCGTAGCGGGAGGTGATGAGCAGTTCTTC
CDR3aa: CASSVAGGDEQFF

v_gene: TRBV28
j_gene: TRBJ1-5
d_gene: .
abundance: .
CDR3nt: TGTGCCAGCAACCCGGAGAGGTTTCAGCCCCAGCATTTT
CDR3aa: CASNPERFQPQHF

v_gene: TRBV19
j_gene: TRBJ1-1
d_gene: TRBD1
abundance: few
CDR3nt: TGTGCCAGTAGGGTCGAGGACAGGGCCCAGGAAGCTTTCTTT
CDR3aa: CASRVEDRAQEAFF

v_gene: TRBV7-9
j_gene: TRBJ2-1
d_gene: .
abundance: .
CDR3nt: TGTGCCAGCAGCTCCTTAATTCTCAATGAGCAGTTCTTC
CDR3aa: CASSSLILNEQFF

v_gene: TRBV5-1
j_gene: TRBJ1-1
d_gene: .
abundance: .
CDR3nt: TGCGCCAGCAGCTCAAGCCCACAGGGAGACACTGAAGCTTTCTTT
CDR3aa: CASSSSPQGDTEAFF

v_gene: TRBV7-9
j_gene: TRBJ1-1
d_gene: TRBD1
abundance: .
CDR3nt: TGTGCCAGCAGCTCTACAGGGGGAGGTAGCACTGAAGCTTTCTTT
CDR3aa: CASSSTGGGSTEAFF

v_gene: TRBV7-9
j_gene: TRBJ2-1
d_gene: TRBD2
abundance: few
CDR3nt: TGTGCCAGCAGCTTAGCCGGGACTAGCGGGAGTTTGTGGCAGTTCTTC
CDR3aa: CASSLAGTSGSLWQFF

v_gene: TRBV24-1
j_gene: TRBJ1-5
d_gene: TRBD1
abundance: .
CDR3nt: TGTGCCACCCAGGGGGGCAGCAATCAGCCCCAGCATTTT
CDR3aa: CATQGGSNQPQHF